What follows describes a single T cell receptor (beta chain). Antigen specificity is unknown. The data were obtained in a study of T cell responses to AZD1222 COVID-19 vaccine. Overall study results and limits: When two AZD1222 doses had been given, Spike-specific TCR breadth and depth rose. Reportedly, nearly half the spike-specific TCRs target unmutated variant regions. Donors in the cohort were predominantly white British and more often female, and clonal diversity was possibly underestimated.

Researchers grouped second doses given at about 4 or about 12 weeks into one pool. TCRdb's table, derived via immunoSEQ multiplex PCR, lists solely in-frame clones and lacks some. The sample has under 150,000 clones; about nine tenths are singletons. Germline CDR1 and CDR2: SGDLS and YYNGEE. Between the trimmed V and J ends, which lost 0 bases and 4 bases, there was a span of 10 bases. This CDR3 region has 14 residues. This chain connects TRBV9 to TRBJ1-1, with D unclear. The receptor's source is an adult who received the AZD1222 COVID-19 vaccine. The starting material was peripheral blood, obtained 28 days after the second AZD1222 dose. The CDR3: CASSVGPEGTEAFF. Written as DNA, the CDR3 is TGTGCCAGCAGCGTAGGGCCCGAGGGCACTGAAGCTTTCTTT.